Shown below are 9 T cell receptor beta chains from a single sample sequenced in a study of cytomegalovirus exposure and HLA in healthy donors. The PCR employed 60 Vbeta primers together with 13 Jbeta primers. Only in-frame clones appear in the TCRdb table, and some are missing; sequencing was by immunoSEQ multiplex PCR. This table has 150,000 to 200,000 clones, 78% appearing once. Material: PBMCs. The receptor set was obtained from a woman aged 45-60 years in good health and CMV-seropositive.

V gene TRBV15 combines with J gene TRBJ1-2, with no clear D. The germline V and J ends were trimmed by 1 base and 0 bases, with 9 bases remaining between them. Per germline, CDR1 LNHNV and CDR2 YYDKDF (reference sequence). This CDR3 contains 15 residues. The CDR3 coding sequence is TGTGCCACCAGCAGAGGGGTCGGGGCTAACTATGGCTACACCTTC. This encodes CATSRGVGANYGYTF.

The J gene is TRBJ2-3, the V gene TRBV6-1; 11 bases are shared with TRBD2. After removal of 4 bases from V and 3 bases from J, the junction contained 6 bases not matched to a gene. This CDR3 comprises 16 residues. CDR1 and CDR2 from the germline V gene are MNHNS and SASEGT. The CDR3 DNA is TGTGCCAGCAGTGTGATAGCGGGGGGGGAGACAGATACGCAGTATTTT. As protein: CASSVIAGGETDTQYF.

This chain links TRBV4-1 with TRBJ2-7; 7 nucleotides line up with TRBD1. V lost 3 bases to trimming and J lost 4 bases; unmatched junction nucleotides: 6. This CDR3 comprises 14 residues. Germline values: CDR1 MGHRA, CDR2 YSYEKL. The CDR3 DNA reads as TGCGCCAGCAGCCACCTGGGACAGCCTTACGAGCAGTACTTC. Its protein is CASSHLGQPYEQYF.

This chain joins TRBV9 and TRBJ2-3, with 10 bases fitting TRBD2. This CDR3 is 19 amino acids long. After removal of 4 bases from V and 0 bases from J, the junction contained 14 bases not matched to a gene. The germline gives CDR1 SGDLS, CDR2 YYNGEE. The CDR3 DNA is TGTGCCAGCAGCCACCTTCTAGCGGGGGCCCGTGGGAGCACAGATACGCAGTATTTT. Amino acid sequence: CASSHLLAGARGSTDTQYF. Full variable domain (rest looked up from reference TRBV9 and TRBJ2-3): DSGVTQTPKHLITATGQRVTLRCSPRSGDLSVYWYQQSLDQGLQFLIQYYNGEERAKGNILERFSAQQFPDLHSELNLSSLELGDSALYFCASSHLLAGARGSTDTQYFGPGTRLTVL.

The chain uses TRBV5-6 and TRBJ1-2, with D perhaps matching TRBD1 (5 bases). Deletions cut 2 bases from V and 4 bases from J, with 15 bases between. The CDR3 spans 15 residues. The germline gives CDR1 SGHDT, CDR2 YYEEEE. The CDR3 loop is CASSFRLAGTYGYTF. Here the CDR3 DNA reads TGTGCCAGCAGCTTTAGGCTCGCGGGGACCTATGGCTACACCTTC.

The chain combines TRBV12-5 with TRBJ2-1, with 7 positions matching TRBD2. The CDR3 runs 15 residues. J gave up 0 bases and V 6 bases, and 5 bases lay outside the gene matches. Germline loops: CDR1 LGHNT, CDR2 FRNRAP. The CDR3 protein is CASGPGGASYNEQFF. The DNA for the CDR3 is TGTGCTAGTGGCCCGGGAGGTGCCTCCTACAATGAGCAGTTCTTC. The full variable domain, completed using reference TRBV12-5 and TRBJ2-1, is DARVTQTPRHKVTEMGQEVTMRCQPILGHNTVFWYRQTMMQGLELLAYFRNRAPLDDSGMPKDRFSAEMPDATLATLKIQPSEPRDSAVYFCASGPGGASYNEQFFGPGTRLTVL.

The V call is TRBV7-6, the J call TRBJ2-5; a possible D gene is TRBD1 (6 bases). Germline assignment: CDR1 SGHVS and CDR2 FNYEAQ. This CDR3 comprises 14 residues. The V and J ends lost 5 bases and 1 base respectively, with 11 bases between them. This CDR3 reads CASSPQGFQETQYF. CDR3 DNA sequence: TGTGCCAGCAGCCCCCAGGGGTTCCAAGAGACCCAGTACTTC.

This rearrangement joins TRBV5-5 to TRBJ1-1; the D is unclear. Germline V gene data show CDR1 as SGHKS and CDR2 as YYEKEE (reference sequence). Trimming cost V 0 bases and J 10 bases, with 19 bases left between them. CDR3 length equals 15 residues. The CDR3 sequence is CASSLGPTRRWRAFF. CDR3 nucleotides: TGTGCCAGCAGCTTGGGCCCGACAAGGAGGTGGAGAGCTTTCTTT.

This clone showed up just a few times. This sequence joins TRBV2 and TRBJ2-3; D might be TRBD1 (6 bases). CDR3 length equals 15 residues. The germline V gene encodes CDR1 SNHLY and CDR2 FYNNEI. Trimming removed 1 base at V and 4 bases at J, with 12 bases between. DNA for the CDR3: TGTGCCAGCAGTGAAGGAGGAACAGGGCCAGATACGCAGTATTTT. Its translation: CASSEGGTGPDTQYF.